This T cell receptor (beta chain) stems from a study of T cell responses to AZD1222 COVID-19 vaccine. Broader study findings: Most donors were white British and more were female, and clonal diversity was possibly underestimated. In all cases, repertoires were sampled only after the peak T cell response.

Using immunoSEQ multiplex PCR, the repertoire was profiled, and TCRdb retains in-frame clones only, with some absent. The table shows about 130,000 clones, with around 90% occurring only once. With regard to this clone: The antigen is unknown.

This specimen was peripheral blood, taken 28 days after the second AZD1222 dose. The sequence came from an adult who received the AZD1222 COVID-19 vaccine.

CDR3 nucleotides: TGTGCCAGCACCCCCATGAACCGCGTAACGCAGTATTTT. Amino acid sequence: CASTPMNRVTQYF. The genes are TRBV6-2 or TRBV6-3 and TRBJ2-3; D remains unclear. The CDR3 is 13 amino acids. Trimming removed 7 bases at V and 9 bases at J, with 17 bases between. Germline-derived CDR1 and CDR2 are MNHEY and SVGEGT.